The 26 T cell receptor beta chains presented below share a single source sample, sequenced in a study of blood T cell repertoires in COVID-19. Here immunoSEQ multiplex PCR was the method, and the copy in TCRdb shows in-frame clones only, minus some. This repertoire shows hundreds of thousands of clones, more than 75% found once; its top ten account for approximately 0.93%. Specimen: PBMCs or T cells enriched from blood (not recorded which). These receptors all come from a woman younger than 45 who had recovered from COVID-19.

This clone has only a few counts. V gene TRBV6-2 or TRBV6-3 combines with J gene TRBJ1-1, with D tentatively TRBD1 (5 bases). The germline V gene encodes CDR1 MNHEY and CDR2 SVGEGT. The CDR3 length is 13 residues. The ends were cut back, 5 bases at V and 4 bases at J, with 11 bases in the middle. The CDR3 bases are TGTGCCAGCAGTCGGACAAATCCCACTGAAGCTTTCTTT. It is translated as CASSRTNPTEAFF.

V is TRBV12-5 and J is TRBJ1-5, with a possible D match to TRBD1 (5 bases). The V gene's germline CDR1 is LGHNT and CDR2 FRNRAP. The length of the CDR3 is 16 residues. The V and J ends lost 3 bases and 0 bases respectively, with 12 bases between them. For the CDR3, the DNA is TGTGCTAGTGGTTTTCAGGGCCTGAATAGCAATCAGCCCCAGCATTTT. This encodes CASGFQGLNSNQPQHF.

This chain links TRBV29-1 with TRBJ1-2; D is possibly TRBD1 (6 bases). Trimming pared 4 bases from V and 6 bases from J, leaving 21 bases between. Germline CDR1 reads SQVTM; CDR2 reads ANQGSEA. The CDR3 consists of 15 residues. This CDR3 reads CSVVRQGIFRDGYTF. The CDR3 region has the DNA TGCAGCGTTGTCCGCCAGGGGATCTTTCGGGATGGCTACACCTTC. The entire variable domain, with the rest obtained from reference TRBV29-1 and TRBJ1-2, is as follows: SAVISQKPSRDICQRGTSLTIQCQVDSQVTMMFWYRQQPGQSLTLIATANQGSEATYESGFVIDKFPISRPNLTFSTLTVSNMSPEDSSIYLCSVVRQGIFRDGYTFGSGTRLTVV.

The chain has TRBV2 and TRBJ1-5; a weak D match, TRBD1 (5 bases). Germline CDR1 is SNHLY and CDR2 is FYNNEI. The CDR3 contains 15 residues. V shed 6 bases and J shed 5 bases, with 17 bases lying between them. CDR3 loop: CASSVRRGGDQPQHF. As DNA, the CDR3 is TGTGCCAGCAGCGTAAGAAGGGGCGGGGATCAGCCCCAGCATTTT.

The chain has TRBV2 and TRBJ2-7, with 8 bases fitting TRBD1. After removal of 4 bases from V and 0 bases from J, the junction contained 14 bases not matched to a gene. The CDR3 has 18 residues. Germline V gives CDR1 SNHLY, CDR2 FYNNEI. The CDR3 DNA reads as TGTGCCAGCAGTGGTATCCGGGACAGGACTGTCATCTCCTACGAGCAGTACTTC. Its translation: CASSGIRDRTVISYEQYF. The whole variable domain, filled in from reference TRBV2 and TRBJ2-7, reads EPEVTQTPSHQVTQMGQEVILRCVPISNHLYFYWYRQILGQKVEFLVSFYNNEISEKSEIFDDQFSVERPDGSNFTLKIRSTKLEDSAMYFCASSGIRDRTVISYEQYFGPGTRLTVT.

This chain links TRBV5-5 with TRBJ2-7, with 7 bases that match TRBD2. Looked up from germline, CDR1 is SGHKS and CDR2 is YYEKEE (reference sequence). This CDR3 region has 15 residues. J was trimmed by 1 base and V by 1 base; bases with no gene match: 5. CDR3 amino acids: CASSLSPAGSYEQYF. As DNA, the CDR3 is TGTGCCAGCAGCTTGAGTCCAGCGGGGTCCTACGAGCAGTACTTC.

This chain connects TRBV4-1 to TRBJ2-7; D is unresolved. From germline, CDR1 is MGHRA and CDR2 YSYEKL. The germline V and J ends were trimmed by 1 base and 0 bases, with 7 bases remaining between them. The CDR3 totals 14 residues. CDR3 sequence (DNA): TGCGCCAGCAGCCAAGTGAGGAACTCCTACGAGCAGTACTTC. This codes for CASSQVRNSYEQYF.

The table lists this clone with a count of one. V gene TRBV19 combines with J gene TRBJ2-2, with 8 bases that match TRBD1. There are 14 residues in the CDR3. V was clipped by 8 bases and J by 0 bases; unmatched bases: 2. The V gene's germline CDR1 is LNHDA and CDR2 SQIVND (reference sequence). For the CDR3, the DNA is TGTGCCAGTGGGACAGGACCGAACACCGGGGAGCTGTTTTTT. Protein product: CASGTGPNTGELFF.

CDR3 in amino acids: CASSDSSGYGYTF. CDR3 sequence (DNA): TGTGCCAGCAGTGACTCATCCGGGTACGGCTACACCTTC. The chain carries TRBV6-4 and TRBJ1-2; D unclear. The CDR3 spans 13 residues. The V gene's germline CDR1 is MRHNA and CDR2 SNTAGT. V was shortened by 0 bases and J by 8 bases, with 10 bases between the two germline ends.

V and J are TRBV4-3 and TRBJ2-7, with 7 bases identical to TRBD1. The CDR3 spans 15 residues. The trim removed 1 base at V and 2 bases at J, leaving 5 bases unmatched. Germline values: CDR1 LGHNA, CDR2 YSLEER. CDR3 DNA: TGCGCCAGCAGCCAAGGACAGGGCAGGACCTACGAGCAGTACTTC. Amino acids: CASSQGQGRTYEQYF.

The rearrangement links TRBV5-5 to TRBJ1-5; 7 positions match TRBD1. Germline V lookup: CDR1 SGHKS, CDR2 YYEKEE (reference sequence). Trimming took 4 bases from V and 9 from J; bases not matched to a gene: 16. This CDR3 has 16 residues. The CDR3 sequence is CASSPVTGLGTGPQHF. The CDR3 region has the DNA TGTGCCAGCAGCCCCGTGACAGGGCTTGGTACGGGGCCCCAGCATTTT.

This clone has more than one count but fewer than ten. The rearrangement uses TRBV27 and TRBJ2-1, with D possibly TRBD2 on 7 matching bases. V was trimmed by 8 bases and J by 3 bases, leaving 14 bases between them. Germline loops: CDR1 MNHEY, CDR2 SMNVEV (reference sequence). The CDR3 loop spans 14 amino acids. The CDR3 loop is CASAGQRGYNEQFF. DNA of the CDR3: TGTGCCAGCGCCGGACAGCGGGGCTACAATGAGCAGTTCTTC.

As DNA, the CDR3 is TGTGCCAGCAGTTCTTACCGGGACAGGGAATCGGGCTACACCTTC. It translates to CASSSYRDRESGYTF. This chain links TRBV27 with TRBJ1-2; 9 nucleotides line up with TRBD1. The germline V gene has CDR1 MNHEY and CDR2 SMNVEV (reference sequence). The J segment lost 8 bases and the V segment lost 4 bases, leaving 11 bases of the junction unmatched. The CDR3 has 15 residues.

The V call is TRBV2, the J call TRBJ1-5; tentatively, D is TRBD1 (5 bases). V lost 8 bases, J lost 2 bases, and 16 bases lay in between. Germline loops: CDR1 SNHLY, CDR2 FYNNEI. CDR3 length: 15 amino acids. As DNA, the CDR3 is TGTGCCAGCGGAGCAGGGCTGGGTGGCAATCAGCCCCAGCATTTT. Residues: CASGAGLGGNQPQHF.

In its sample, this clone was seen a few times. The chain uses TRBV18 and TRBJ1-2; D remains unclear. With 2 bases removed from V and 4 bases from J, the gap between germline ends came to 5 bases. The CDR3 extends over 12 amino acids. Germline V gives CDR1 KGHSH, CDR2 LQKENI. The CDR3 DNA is TGTGCCAGCTCACCAGGGCTCTATGGCTACACCTTC. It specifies CASSPGLYGYTF.

In DNA, the CDR3 is TGTGCCAGCAGCCTACAGGGACCTGGAAACACCATATATTTT. Protein product: CASSLQGPGNTIYF. The chain joins TRBV6-5 to TRBJ1-3, with D possibly being TRBD1 (6 bases). Germline CDR1 MNHEY, CDR2 SVGAGI. The ends were cut back, 6 bases at V and 2 bases at J, with 11 bases in the middle. The CDR3 runs 14 residues.

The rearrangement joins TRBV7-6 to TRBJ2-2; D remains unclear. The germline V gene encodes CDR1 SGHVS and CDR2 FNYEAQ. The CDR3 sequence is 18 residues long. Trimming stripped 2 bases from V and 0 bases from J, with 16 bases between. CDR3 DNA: TGTGCCAGCAGCTTAAACCAGGATAGTCGACCGAACACCGGGGAGCTGTTTTTT. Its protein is CASSLNQDSRPNTGELFF.

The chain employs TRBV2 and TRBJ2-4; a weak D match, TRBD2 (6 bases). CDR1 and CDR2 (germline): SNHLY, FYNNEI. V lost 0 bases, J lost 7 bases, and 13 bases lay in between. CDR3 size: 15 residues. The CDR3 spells CASSEAPGLNNIQYF. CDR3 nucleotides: TGTGCCAGCAGTGAAGCCCCGGGACTCAACAACATTCAGTACTTC.

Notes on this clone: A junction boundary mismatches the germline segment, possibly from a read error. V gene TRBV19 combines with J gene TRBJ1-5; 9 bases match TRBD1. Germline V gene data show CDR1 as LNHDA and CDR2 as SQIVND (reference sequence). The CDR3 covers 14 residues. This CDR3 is CASSVTGGNQPQHF. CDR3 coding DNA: TGTGCCAGTAGTGTCACAGGGGGCAACCAGCCCCAGCATTTT.

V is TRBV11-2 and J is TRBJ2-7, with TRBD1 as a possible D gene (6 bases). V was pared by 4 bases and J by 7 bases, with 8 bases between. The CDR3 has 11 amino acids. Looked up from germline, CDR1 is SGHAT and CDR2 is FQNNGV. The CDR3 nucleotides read TGTGCCAGCAGCTCGACAGGAGAGCAGTACTTC. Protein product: CASSSTGEQYF.

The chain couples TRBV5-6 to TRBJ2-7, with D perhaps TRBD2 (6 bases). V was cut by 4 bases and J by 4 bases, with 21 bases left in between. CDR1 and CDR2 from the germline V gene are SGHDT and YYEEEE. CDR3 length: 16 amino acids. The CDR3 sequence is CASSVGGTAPFYEQYF. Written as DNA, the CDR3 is TGTGCCAGCAGCGTTGGGGGGACTGCCCCCTTTTACGAGCAGTACTTC.

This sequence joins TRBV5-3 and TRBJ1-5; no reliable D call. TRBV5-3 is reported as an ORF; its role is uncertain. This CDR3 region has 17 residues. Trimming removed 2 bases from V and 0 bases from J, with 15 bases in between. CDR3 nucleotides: TGTGCCAGAAGCTTAAATCTGGACTATTATAGCAATCAGCCCCAGCATTTT. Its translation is CARSLNLDYYSNQPQHF.

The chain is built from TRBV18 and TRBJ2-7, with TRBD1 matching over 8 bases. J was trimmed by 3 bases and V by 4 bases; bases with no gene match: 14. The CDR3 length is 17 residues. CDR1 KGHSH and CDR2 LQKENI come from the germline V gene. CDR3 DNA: TGTGCCAGCTCACGGTCCCCGACAGGGGAAGCACTCTACGAGCAGTACTTC. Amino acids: CASSRSPTGEALYEQYF.

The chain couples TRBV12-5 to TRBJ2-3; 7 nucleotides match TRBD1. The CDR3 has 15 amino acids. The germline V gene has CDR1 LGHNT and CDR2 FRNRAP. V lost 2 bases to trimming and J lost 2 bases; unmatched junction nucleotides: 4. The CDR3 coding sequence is TGTGCTAGTGGTTTGAGGGGGCCCGACACAGATACGCAGTATTTT. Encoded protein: CASGLRGPDTDTQYF. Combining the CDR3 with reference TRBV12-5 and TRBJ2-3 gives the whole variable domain DARVTQTPRHKVTEMGQEVTMRCQPILGHNTVFWYRQTMMQGLELLAYFRNRAPLDDSGMPKDRFSAEMPDATLATLKIQPSEPRDSAVYFCASGLRGPDTDTQYFGPGTRLTVL.

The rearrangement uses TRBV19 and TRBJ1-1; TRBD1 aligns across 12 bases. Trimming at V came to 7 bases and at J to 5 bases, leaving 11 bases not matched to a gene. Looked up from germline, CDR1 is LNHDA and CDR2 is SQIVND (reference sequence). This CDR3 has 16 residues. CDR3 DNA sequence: TGTGCCAGTATAGGGGGGACAGGGGGCGAGAGGACTGAAGCTTTCTTT. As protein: CASIGGTGGERTEAFF.

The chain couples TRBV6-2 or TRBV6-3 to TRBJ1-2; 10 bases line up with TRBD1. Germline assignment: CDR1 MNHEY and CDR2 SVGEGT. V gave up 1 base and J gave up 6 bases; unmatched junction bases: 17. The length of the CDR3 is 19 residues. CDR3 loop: CASSYYGLGQGDPFDGYTF. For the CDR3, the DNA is TGTGCCAGCAGTTACTACGGTTTAGGACAGGGGGACCCTTTTGATGGCTACACCTTC.